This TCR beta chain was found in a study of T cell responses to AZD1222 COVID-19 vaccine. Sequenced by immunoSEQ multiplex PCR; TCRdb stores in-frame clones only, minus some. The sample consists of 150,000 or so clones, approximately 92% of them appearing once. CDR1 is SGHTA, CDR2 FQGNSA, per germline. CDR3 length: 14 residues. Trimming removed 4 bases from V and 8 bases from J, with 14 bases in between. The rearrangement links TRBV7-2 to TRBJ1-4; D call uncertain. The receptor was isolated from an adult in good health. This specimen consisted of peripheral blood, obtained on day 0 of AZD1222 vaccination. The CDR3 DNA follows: TGTGCCAGCAGCTCGACGGTGGGTTGGGAAAAACTGTTTTTT. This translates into CASSSTVGWEKLFF. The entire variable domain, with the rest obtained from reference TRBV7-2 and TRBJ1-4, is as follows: GAGVSQSPSNKVTEKGKDVELRCDPISGHTALYWYRQSLGQGLEFLIYFQGNSAPDKSGLPSDRFSAERTGGSVSTLTIQRTQQEDSAVYLCASSSTVGWEKLFFGSGTQLSVL.